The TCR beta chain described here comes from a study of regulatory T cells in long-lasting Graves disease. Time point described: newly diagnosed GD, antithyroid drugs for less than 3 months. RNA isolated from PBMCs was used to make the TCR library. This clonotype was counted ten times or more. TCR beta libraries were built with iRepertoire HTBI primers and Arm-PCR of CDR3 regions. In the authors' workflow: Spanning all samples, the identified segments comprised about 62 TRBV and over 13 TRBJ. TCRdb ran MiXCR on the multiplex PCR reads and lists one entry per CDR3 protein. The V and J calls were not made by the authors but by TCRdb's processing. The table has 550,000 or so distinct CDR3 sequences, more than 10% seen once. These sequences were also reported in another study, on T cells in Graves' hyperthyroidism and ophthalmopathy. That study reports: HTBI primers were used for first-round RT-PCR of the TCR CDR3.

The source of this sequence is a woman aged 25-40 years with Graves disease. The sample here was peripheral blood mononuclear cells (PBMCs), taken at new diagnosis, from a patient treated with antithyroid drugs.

CDR3 protein: CASSQMYFGTYEQYF. In DNA form, the CDR3 reads TGCGCCAGCAGCCAGATGTATTTCGGGACATACGAGCAGTACTTC. The chain couples TRBV4-1 to TRBJ2-7; tentative D call: TRBD1 (6 bases). Germline V CDR1 and CDR2: MGHRA, YSYEKL. The CDR3 spans 15 residues. Trimming cost V 3 bases and J 4 bases, with 16 bases left between them.